This TCR beta chain was documented in a study of CD8+CD57+ T cells in acquired aplastic anemia. Regarding this clonotype: Its antigen is not known.

Profiling that covered TCR beta VDJ and CDR3 relied on genomic DNA as its template. MiXCR, applied by TCRdb to the reads, yields one record per CDR3 protein. The sample yields around 180,000 distinct CDR3 sequences, around 60% seen once. Study results and limitations: Controls and patients did not differ significantly in CD8+ Simpson's diversity.

Germline V CDR1 and CDR2: DFQATT, SNEGSKA (reference sequence). The CDR3 is 15 residues long. J was trimmed by 0 bases and V by 3 bases; bases with no gene match: 5. The sequenced material came from sorted CD4+, CD8+, or CD8+CD57+ T cells (not recorded which) from PBMCs. J is TRBJ1-2 and V is TRBV20-1; 9 nucleotides match TRBD1. This TCR came from a human donor in good health. The CDR3 protein is CSASGQGRTNYGYTF. Here the CDR3 DNA reads TGCAGTGCTAGCGGACAGGGGCGTACTAACTATGGCTACACCTTC.